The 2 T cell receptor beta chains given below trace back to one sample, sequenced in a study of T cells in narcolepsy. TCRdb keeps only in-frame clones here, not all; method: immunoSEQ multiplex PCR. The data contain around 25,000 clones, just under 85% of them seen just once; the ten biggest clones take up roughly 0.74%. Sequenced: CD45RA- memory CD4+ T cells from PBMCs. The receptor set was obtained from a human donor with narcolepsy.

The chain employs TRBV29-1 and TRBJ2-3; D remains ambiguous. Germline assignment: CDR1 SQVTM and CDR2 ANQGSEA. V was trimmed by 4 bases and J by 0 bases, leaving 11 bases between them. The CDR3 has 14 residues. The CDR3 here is CSVVRQISTDTQYF. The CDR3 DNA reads TGCAGCGTTGTCCGTCAGATTAGCACAGATACGCAGTATTTT.

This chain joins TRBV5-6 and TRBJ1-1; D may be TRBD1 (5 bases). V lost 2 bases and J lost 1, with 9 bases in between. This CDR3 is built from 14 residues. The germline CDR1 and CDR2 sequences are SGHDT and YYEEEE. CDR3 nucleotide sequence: TGTGCCAGCAGCTTCACCGGGACGAACACTGAAGCTTTCTTT. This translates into CASSFTGTNTEAFF.